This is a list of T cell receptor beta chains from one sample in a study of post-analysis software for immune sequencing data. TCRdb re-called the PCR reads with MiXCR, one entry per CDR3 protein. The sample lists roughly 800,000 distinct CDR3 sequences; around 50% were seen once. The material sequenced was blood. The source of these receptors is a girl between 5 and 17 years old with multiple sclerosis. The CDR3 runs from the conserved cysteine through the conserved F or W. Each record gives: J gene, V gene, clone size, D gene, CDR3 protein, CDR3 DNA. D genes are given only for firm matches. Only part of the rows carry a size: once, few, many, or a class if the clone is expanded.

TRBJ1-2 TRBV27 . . CASRGAMTWEFGYTF TGTGCCAGCAGAGGGGCGATGACATGGGAGTTTGGCTACACCTTC
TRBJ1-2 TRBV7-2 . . CASSKRDYGYTF TGTGCCAGCAGCAAGAGGGACTATGGCTACACCTTC
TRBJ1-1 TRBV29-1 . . CSVRTAMNTEAFF TGCAGCGTGCGGACAGCAATGAACACTGAAGCTTTCTTT
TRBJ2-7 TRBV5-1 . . CASSQQHPRGHEQYF TGCGCCAGCAGCCAGCAACATCCGAGGGGCCACGAGCAGTACTTC
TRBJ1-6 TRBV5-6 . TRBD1 CASRWTGHNSPLHF TGTGCCAGCAGATGGACAGGGCATAATTCACCCCTCCACTTT
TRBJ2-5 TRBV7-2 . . CASSPWAAETQYF TGTGCCAGCAGCCCTTGGGCAGCAGAGACCCAGTACTTC
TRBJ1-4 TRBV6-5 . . CASSFLQGGREKLFF TGTGCCAGCAGTTTCCTCCAGGGAGGAAGGGAAAAACTGTTTTTT
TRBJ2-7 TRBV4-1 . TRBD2 CASSQFGLAGREYEQYF TGCGCCAGCAGCCAGTTCGGACTAGCGGGAAGGGAGTACGAGCAGTACTTC
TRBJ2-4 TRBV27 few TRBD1 CASSLFGQGDLAKNIQYF TGTGCCAGCAGTTTATTCGGACAGGGGGATCTAGCCAAAAACATTCAGTACTTC
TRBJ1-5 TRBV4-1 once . CASSQVGAQYSNQPQHF TGCGCCAGCAGCCAAGTTGGGGCTCAATACAGCAATCAGCCCCAGCATTTT
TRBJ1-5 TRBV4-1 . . CASSQGIPERGTFNQPQHF TGCGCCAGCAGCCAAGGAATCCCCGAACGTGGGACCTTCAATCAGCCCCAGCATTTT
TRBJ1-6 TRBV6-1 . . CASAGPYSPLHF TGTGCCAGCGCGGGCCCTTATTCACCCCTCCACTTT
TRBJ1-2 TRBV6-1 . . CASMIGGWNYGYTF TGTGCCAGCATGATCGGGGGATGGAACTATGGCTACACCTTC
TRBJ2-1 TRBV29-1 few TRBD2 CSVYLSSGDYNEQFF TGCAGCGTTTATCTTTCTAGCGGGGACTACAATGAGCAGTTCTTC
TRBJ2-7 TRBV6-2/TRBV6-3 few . CASTQVKATYEQYF TGTGCCAGCACCCAGGTCAAAGCAACCTACGAGCAGTACTTC
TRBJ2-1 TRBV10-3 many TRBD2 CAISKREVGEQFF TGTGCCATCAGCAAGCGGGAGGTAGGTGAGCAGTTCTTC
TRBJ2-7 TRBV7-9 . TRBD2 CASSKGRYGGGRRLTYEQYF TGTGCCAGCAGCAAAGGAAGGTACGGCGGGGGGCGCCGACTTACCTACGAGCAGTACTTC
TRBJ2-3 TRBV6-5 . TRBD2 CASSKASGRTDTQYF TGTGCCAGCAGTAAGGCTAGCGGGAGGACAGATACGCAGTATTTT
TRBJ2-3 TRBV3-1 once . CASSQDRPRWDFTDTQYF TGTGCCAGCAGCCAAGATCGTCCGCGTTGGGATTTCACAGATACGCAGTATTTT
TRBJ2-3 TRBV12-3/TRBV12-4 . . CASSLGPPRTDTQYF TGTGCCAGCAGTTTGGGACCACCGCGCACAGATACGCAGTATTTT
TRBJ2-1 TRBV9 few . CASSPTPVSVNEQFF TGTGCCAGCAGCCCTACCCCTGTCAGCGTCAATGAGCAGTTCTTC
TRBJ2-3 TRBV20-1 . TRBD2 CSATPAGVFTDTQYF TGCAGTGCGACACCAGCGGGGGTATTCACAGATACGCAGTATTTT
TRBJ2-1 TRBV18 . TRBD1 CASSPPRGHRGLYNEQFF TGTGCCAGCTCACCACCGAGGGGCCACAGGGGGCTCTACAATGAGCAGTTCTTC
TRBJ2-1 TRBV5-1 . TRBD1 CASSSHQGERYNEQFF TGCGCCAGCAGCTCCCATCAGGGGGAACGCTACAATGAGCAGTTCTTC
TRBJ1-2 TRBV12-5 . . CASGLVGGGPLYGYTF TGTGCTAGTGGTTTGGTTGGAGGGGGACCCCTCTATGGCTACACCTTC
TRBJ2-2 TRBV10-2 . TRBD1 CASRATTGGNTGELFF TGCGCCAGCAGGGCAACGACAGGGGGCAATACCGGGGAGCTGTTTTTT
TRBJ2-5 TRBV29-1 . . CCVDSAGTPQQQYF TGCTGCGTTGATTCCGCAGGCACCCCCCAGCAGCAGTACTTC